Below, 18 T cell receptor beta chains from the same sample are listed, as sequenced in a study of T cell responses to AZD1222 COVID-19 vaccine. The protocol was immunoSEQ multiplex PCR, while the TCRdb copy is restricted to in-frame clones and leaves out a portion. The data hold around 120,000 clones, with roughly 86% observed a single time. The sample was peripheral blood, taken on day 0 of AZD1222 vaccination. The receptors derive from an adult in good health.

A single count supports this clone. J is TRBJ1-4 and V is TRBV2; TRBD1 might be the D (6 bases). Trimming cost V 6 bases and J 4 bases, with 15 bases left between them. Germline lookup yields CDR1 SNHLY and CDR2 FYNNEI. The CDR3 is made up of 15 amino acids. As DNA, the CDR3 is TGTGCCAGCAGGACACCAGGGGTTTATAATGAAAAACTGTTTTTT. Its translation is CASRTPGVYNEKLFF.

V gene TRBV5-5 combines with J gene TRBJ2-7, with 8 bases matching TRBD1. This CDR3 spans 16 amino acids. With 5 bases clipped from V and 3 bases from J, the junction kept 13 bases outside the gene matches. Germline-derived CDR1 and CDR2 are SGHKS and YYEKEE (reference sequence). This chain's CDR3 is CASRPTFRGRFYEQYF. Written as DNA, the CDR3 is TGTGCCAGCAGACCGACGTTCAGGGGGCGCTTCTACGAGCAGTACTTC.

The V and J genes are TRBV11-2 and TRBJ2-7, with 8 nucleotides matching TRBD1. CDR1 SGHAT and CDR2 FQNNGV come from the germline V gene. The CDR3 is 15 amino acids. The trim removed 6 bases at V and 0 bases at J, leaving 7 bases unmatched. CDR3 coding DNA: TGTGCCAGCAGTGCCAGACAGGGGCTCTCCTACGAGCAGTACTTC. It yields the protein CASSARQGLSYEQYF.

The chain is built from TRBV7-9 and TRBJ2-2; no reliable D call. The germline V gene has CDR1 SEHNR and CDR2 FQNEAQ (reference sequence). Between the trimmed V and J ends, which lost 4 bases and 1 base, there was a span of 13 bases. There are 16 residues in the CDR3. The CDR3 DNA reads as TGTGCCAGCAGCTCCTCAAGGGTGCTGAACACCGGGGAGCTGTTTTTT. Amino acid sequence: CASSSSRVLNTGELFF.

This clone was counted a single time. The J gene is TRBJ1-1, the V gene TRBV28; D is undetermined. Germline CDR1 reads MDHEN; CDR2 reads SYDVKM. The CDR3 is made up of 13 amino acids. V lost 7 bases and J lost 3, with 12 bases in between. The CDR3 loop is CASTLLRDTEAFF. DNA for the CDR3: TGTGCCAGCACTCTGTTGAGGGACACTGAAGCTTTCTTT.

This rearrangement joins TRBV30 to TRBJ1-6; 9 nucleotides line up with TRBD1. The CDR3 is 15 residues long. V trimming: 0 bases; J trimming: 13 bases; junction bases outside the gene matches: 10. Germline CDR1 reads GTSNPN; CDR2 reads SVGIG (reference sequence). CDR3 coding DNA: TGTGCCTGGAGTGTACGGGGACAGGGTATCGCCCCCCTCCACTTT. It encodes CAWSVRGQGIAPLHF.

The J gene is TRBJ1-6, the V gene TRBV19; D call uncertain. V was pared by 5 bases and J by 9 bases, with 8 bases between. The CDR3 loop spans 12 amino acids. Germline assignment: CDR1 LNHDA and CDR2 SQIVND (reference sequence). The CDR3 reads CASSFPPSPLHF. The CDR3 nucleotides read TGTGCCAGTAGTTTTCCTCCTTCACCCCTCCACTTT.

The J gene is TRBJ2-3, the V gene TRBV5-1, with 13 nucleotides matching TRBD2. The junction had 5 bases not matched to a gene; V was cut back by 4 bases and J by 3 bases. CDR3 length: 16 amino acids. Per the germline V gene, CDR1 is SGHRS and CDR2 is YFSETQ. CDR3 in amino acids: CASSPSTSGGTDTQYF. CDR3 bases: TGCGCCAGCAGCCCCTCGACTAGCGGGGGGACAGATACGCAGTATTTT. The variable domain in full, completed from reference TRBV5-1 and TRBJ2-3, reads KAGVTQTPRYLIKTRGQQVTLSCSPISGHRSVSWYQQTPGQGLQFLFEYFSETQRNKGNFPGRFSGRQFSNSRSEMNVSTLELGDSALYLCASSPSTSGGTDTQYFGPGTRLTVL.

This chain connects TRBV6-5 to TRBJ2-1; no definite D call. The CDR3 has 15 residues. The germline V gene has CDR1 MNHEY and CDR2 SVGAGI. V lost 7 bases and J 1 base, leaving 14 bases between the germline ends. The CDR3, as DNA: TGTGCCAGCAAAGCCGCTCCTACTTCCTACAATGAGCAGTTCTTC. It translates to CASKAAPTSYNEQFF.

The rearrangement joins TRBV15 to TRBJ1-1; 9 bases align to TRBD1. From germline, CDR1 is LNHNV and CDR2 YYDKDF (reference sequence). With V trimmed by 1 base and J by 5 bases, 8 bases remained unmatched. There are 16 residues in the CDR3. The CDR3 spells CATSRGGTGRGTEAFF. The CDR3 bases are TGTGCCACCAGCAGAGGGGGGACAGGGAGGGGAACTGAAGCTTTCTTT.

The gene calls are TRBV25-1 and TRBJ2-1, with D possibly TRBD1 on 6 matching bases. V lost 4 bases to trimming and J lost 3 bases, with 10 bases between them. Germline V gives CDR1 MGHDK, CDR2 SYGVNS. The CDR3 spans 14 residues. The DNA of the CDR3 is TGTGCCAGCAGTGGGTCGACAGGCTACAATGAGCAGTTCTTC. The encoded protein is CASSGSTGYNEQFF.

The chain links TRBV19 to TRBJ1-2; D is unclear. The germline V gene encodes CDR1 LNHDA and CDR2 SQIVND (reference sequence). This CDR3 contains 16 residues. The V end lost 6 bases, the J end lost 8 bases, and 25 bases lay between the germline ends. The CDR3 protein is CASSVVQAPPGIGYTF. The CDR3, as DNA: TGTGCCAGTAGCGTGGTGCAGGCCCCCCCGGGGATAGGCTACACCTTC. The entire variable domain, with the rest obtained from reference TRBV19 and TRBJ1-2, is as follows: DGGITQSPKYLFRKEGQNVTLSCEQNLNHDAMYWYRQDPGQGLRLIYYSQIVNDFQKGDIAEGYSVSREKKESFPLTVTSAQKNPTAFYLCASSVVQAPPGIGYTFGSGTRLTVV.

The J gene is TRBJ1-4, the V gene TRBV4-2; D ambiguous. V gave up 4 bases and J gave up 0 bases, with 6 bases separating them. This CDR3 has 14 amino acids. Germline CDR1 LGHNA, CDR2 YNFKEQ. CDR3 in amino acids: CASSLMATNEKLFF. Written as DNA, the CDR3 is TGTGCCAGCAGCCTCATGGCAACTAATGAAAAACTGTTTTTT.

This CDR3 reads CASSPSSWRGLAKNIQYF. For the CDR3, the DNA is TGTGCCAGCTCACCATCTTCCTGGAGGGGCCTAGCCAAAAACATTCAGTACTTC. The chain combines TRBV18 with TRBJ2-4; D is possibly TRBD2 (6 bases). Trimming cost V 2 bases and J 0 bases, with 17 bases left between them. Germline lookup yields CDR1 KGHSH and CDR2 LQKENI. The CDR3 has 18 residues.

The CDR3 sequence: CASSPPGLARTDTQYF. The CDR3 DNA reads as TGTGCCAGTAGTCCCCCGGGACTAGCGCGCACAGATACGCAGTATTTT. V and J are TRBV19 and TRBJ2-3; 10 bases are a match to TRBD2. Unmatched junction bases numbered 6, after V lost 5 bases and J lost 1 base. The CDR3 has 16 amino acids. The germline V gene encodes CDR1 LNHDA and CDR2 SQIVND (reference sequence).

This clone was seen once. The chain employs TRBV30 and TRBJ1-1; TRBD1 is a possible D gene (5 bases). With 0 bases removed from V and 9 bases from J, the gap between germline ends came to 11 bases. The CDR3 is made up of 12 amino acids. Per the germline V gene, CDR1 is GTSNPN and CDR2 is SVGIG (reference sequence). DNA for the CDR3: TGTGCCTGGAGTGTACAGGAGGTGAAAGCTTTCTTT. This codes for CAWSVQEVKAFF.

The rearrangement uses TRBV3-1 (or the pseudogene TRBV3-2) and TRBJ2-7, with TRBD2 identical over 7 bases. V was clipped by 1 base and J by 0 bases; unmatched bases: 15. From germline, CDR1 is LGHDT and CDR2 YNNKEL (reference sequence). The CDR3 sequence is 19 residues long. DNA of the CDR3: TGTGCCAGCAGCCAAGGCCCTCGTCCTAGCGGTTCTCCCTCCTACGAGCAGTACTTC. This sequence encodes CASSQGPRPSGSPSYEQYF.

The genes are TRBV6-5 and TRBJ1-2, with TRBD1 matching over 7 bases. Looked up from germline, CDR1 is MNHEY and CDR2 is SVGAGI. V trimming: 6 bases; J trimming: 4 bases; junction bases outside the gene matches: 5. The CDR3 runs to 13 residues. The CDR3 DNA follows: TGTGCCAGCAGACCTGACAGGGTCTATGGCTACACCTTC. Protein: CASRPDRVYGYTF.